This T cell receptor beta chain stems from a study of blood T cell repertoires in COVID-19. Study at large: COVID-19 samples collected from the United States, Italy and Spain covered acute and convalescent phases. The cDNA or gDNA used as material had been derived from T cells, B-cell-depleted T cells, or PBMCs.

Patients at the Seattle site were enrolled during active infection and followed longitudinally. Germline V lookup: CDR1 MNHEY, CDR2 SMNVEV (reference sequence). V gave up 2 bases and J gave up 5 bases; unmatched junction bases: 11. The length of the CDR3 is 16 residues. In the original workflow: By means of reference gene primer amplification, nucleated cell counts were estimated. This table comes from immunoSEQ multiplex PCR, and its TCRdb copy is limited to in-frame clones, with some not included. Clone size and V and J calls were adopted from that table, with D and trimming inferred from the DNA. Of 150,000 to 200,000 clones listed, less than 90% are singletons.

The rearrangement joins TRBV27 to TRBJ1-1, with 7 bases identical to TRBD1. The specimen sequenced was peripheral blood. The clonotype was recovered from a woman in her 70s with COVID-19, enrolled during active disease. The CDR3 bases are TGTGCCAGCAGTTTAGACAGGGCAGGAGGGGTAACTGAAGCTTTCTTT. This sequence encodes CASSLDRAGGVTEAFF.